Presented here are 11 T cell receptor beta chains from one specimen sequenced in a study of CD8 T cells in ankylosing spondylitis. Study-wide results and limits: There was a TCR beta motif, made of several highly homologous variants, that appeared characteristic of ankylosing spondylitis blood.

MiXCR, applied by TCRdb to the 5' RACE reads, yields one record per CDR3 protein. The sample yields fewer than 750,000 distinct CDR3 sequences, under 20% seen once. These receptors' targets are unknown. Sequencing was performed on blood, either unsorted or a sorted T cell fraction (not recorded which). The receptors here all came from a male donor with ankylosing spondylitis.

This clonotype was detected a few times. The chain combines TRBV7-2 with TRBJ2-7; D is unresolved. CDR3 size: 14 residues. Germline-derived CDR1 and CDR2 are SGHTA and FQGNSA. Trimming shortened V by 4 bases and J by 6 bases, and 16 bases separated the two germline ends. The CDR3 protein is CASSSPGRAVEQYF. CDR3 nucleotide sequence: TGTGCCAGCAGCTCCCCGGGTCGGGCTGTCGAGCAGTACTTC.

There are a few counts of this clonotype. The chain joins TRBV3-1 to TRBJ2-2; a possible D gene is TRBD2 (6 bases). The V and J ends lost 0 bases and 4 bases respectively, with 12 bases between them. The CDR3 sequence is 16 residues long. Per the germline V gene, CDR1 is LGHDT and CDR2 is YNNKEL (reference sequence). CDR3: CASSQEQRGGTGELFF. The CDR3 DNA is TGTGCCAGCAGCCAAGAGCAGAGGGGAGGCACCGGGGAGCTGTTTTTT.

The chain has TRBV6-1 and TRBJ2-1; no reliable D call. The CDR3 has 15 amino acids. The V end was cut by 6 bases, the J end by 2 bases, with 14 bases between. Germline CDR1 and CDR2: MNHNS and SASEGT. Written as DNA, the CDR3 is TGTGCCAGCAGCCCAGGACCTGGGGCCTACAATGAGCAGTTCTTC. Amino acid sequence: CASSPGPGAYNEQFF.

The chain uses TRBV4-2 and TRBJ2-3; D possibly matches TRBD1 or TRBD2 (5 bases each). CDR3 size: 17 residues. CDR1 LGHNA and CDR2 YNFKEQ come from the germline V gene. V was trimmed by 0 bases and J by 2 bases, leaving 15 bases between them. As DNA, the CDR3 is TGTGCCAGCAGCCAAGATGAGGGAACAGGTCTCACAGATACGCAGTATTTT. It codes for CASSQDEGTGLTDTQYF.

The chain combines TRBV6-1 with TRBJ2-3, with D possibly TRBD2 on 5 matching bases. The CDR3 loop spans 14 amino acids. Germline values: CDR1 MNHNS, CDR2 SASEGT. With 6 bases removed from V and 9 bases from J, the gap between germline ends came to 19 bases. This CDR3 is CASSRQPEVGTQYF. The CDR3 DNA follows: TGTGCCAGCAGCCGCCAACCGGAGGTCGGAACGCAGTATTTT.

This clonotype was observed a handful of times. The CDR3 DNA follows: TGCGCCAGCAGCCAAGATCCTCCGATCACTGAAGCTTTCTTT. Translating it yields CASSQDPPITEAFF. The J gene is TRBJ1-1, the V gene TRBV4-1, with D unclear. The CDR3 consists of 14 residues. Trimming shortened V by 0 bases and J by 4 bases, and 9 bases separated the two germline ends. Germline CDR1 and CDR2: MGHRA and YSYEKL.

The CDR3 bases are TGCAGCGTCGCGGGTCTAGCGGGAGTTAGCTACAATGAGCAGTTCTTC. This encodes CSVAGLAGVSYNEQFF. The chain combines TRBV29-1 with TRBJ2-1, with 10 bases fitting TRBD2. The J segment lost 3 bases and the V segment lost 6 bases, leaving 11 bases of the junction unmatched. Germline CDR1 SQVTM, CDR2 ANQGSEA. This CDR3 is 16 amino acids long.

The sample holds a few counts of this clonotype. The chain has TRBV24-1 and TRBJ1-5; no clear D gene. V was cut by 5 bases and J by 6 bases, with 1 base left in between. Per germline, CDR1 KGHDR and CDR2 SFDVKD. CDR3 length: 10 amino acids. The CDR3 loop reads CATSVQPQHF. The CDR3, as DNA: TGTGCCACCAGTGTTCAGCCCCAGCATTTT.

Many counts were recorded for this clonotype. The rearrangement uses TRBV14 and TRBJ1-2, with D possibly matching TRBD1 (6 bases). The V gene's germline CDR1 is SGHDN and CDR2 FVKESK. V lost 8 bases and J lost 4, with 14 bases in between. The CDR3 has 13 residues. The CDR3 DNA sequence: TGTGCCAGCCGGGACACGGGGACCTATGGCTACACCTTC. Translating it yields CASRDTGTYGYTF. Full variable domain (remainder filled in from reference TRBV14 and TRBJ1-2): EAGVTQFPSHSVIEKGQTVTLRCDPISGHDNLYWYRRVMGKEIKFLLHFVKESKQDESGMPNNRFLAERTGGTYSTLKVQPAELEDSGVYFCASRDTGTYGYTFGSGTRLTVV.

This chain joins TRBV5-1 and TRBJ2-3; D is ambiguous. The CDR3 sequence is 15 residues long. Trimming cost V 0 bases and J 2 bases, with 10 bases left between them. Germline lookup yields CDR1 SGHRS and CDR2 YFSETQ. This chain's CDR3 is CASSLERYTTDTQYF. The CDR3 DNA follows: TGCGCCAGCAGCTTGGAGCGATACACCACAGATACGCAGTATTTT.

In this sample, this clonotype turned up a few times. The genes are TRBV12-3 or TRBV12-4 and TRBJ2-2; 7 positions match TRBD2. CDR3 length: 16 residues. V lost 4 bases to trimming and J lost 4 bases; unmatched junction nucleotides: 9. This CDR3 reads CASSSPAGAGTGELFF. The CDR3 nucleotides read TGTGCCAGCAGTTCTCCGGCGGGAGCGGGCACCGGGGAGCTGTTTTTT.